This T cell receptor beta chain was identified in a study of technical replicates of blood from four donors. This CDR3 spans 14 amino acids. V was pared by 5 bases and J by 4 bases, with 3 bases of the junction left unmatched. Germline values: CDR1 SGHNT, CDR2 YYREEE (reference sequence). The method was immunoSEQ multiplex PCR; TCRdb's version includes in-frame clones alone and lacks a portion of them. The profile shows about 13,000 clones, just under 95% of them singletons. This TCR derives from a human donor in good health. J is TRBJ2-2 and V is TRBV5-4; TRBD2 matches at 9 bases. The source material was PBMCs. In DNA, the CDR3 is TGTGCCAGCAGTTTAGCGGGAGTCACCGGGGAGCTGTTTTTT. Protein product: CASSLAGVTGELFF.